The entry that follows covers one TCR beta chain sequence. The sample is drawn from a study of blood T cell repertoires in COVID-19. The CDR3 runs to 14 residues. Germline V gene lookup returns CDR1 LNHDA and CDR2 SQIVND (reference sequence). V gave up 10 bases and J gave up 4 bases; unmatched junction bases: 10. Authors' data handling: Estimates of nucleated cell counts were drawn from the amplification of reference gene primers. The table came from immunoSEQ multiplex PCR; TCRdb's copy has only in-frame clones and leaves some out. D and trimming were read from the DNA, whereas the V and J calls and clone size are those reported in that table. The sample lists 150,000 to 200,000 clones, about 82% seen once, with about 4.9% in the top ten.

This receptor was identified in a woman in her thirties with acute or convalescent COVID-19. The rearrangement uses TRBV19 and TRBJ1-5, with TRBD1 identical over 7 bases. Sequencing input: peripheral blood. DNA of the CDR3: TGTGCCACCACCCAAGGGACAGCGAATCAGCCCCAGCATTTT. Residues: CATTQGTANQPQHF.